This TCR beta chain appears in the sequencing data of a study of blood T cell repertoires in COVID-19. Across the study: From T cells, B-cell-depleted T cells, or PBMCs came the material, which was cDNA or gDNA.

The germline V gene has CDR1 KGHDR and CDR2 SFDVKD. V lost 2 bases, J lost 3 bases, and 9 bases stayed unmatched. This CDR3 contains 17 residues. Original methodology: Cell counts per sample came from amplifying reference gene primers. Profiling relied on immunoSEQ multiplex PCR, and the TCRdb table lists in-frame clones only, not all of them. V, J and clone size are taken as reported in that table, and D and trimming were inferred from the DNA itself. The repertoire holds more than 200,000 clones, with approximately 90% as singletons. The chain combines TRBV24-1 with TRBJ1-5, with 7 bases identical to TRBD1. Material: peripheral blood. The sequence came from a woman in her thirties or forties who had recovered from COVID-19. CDR3 bases: TGTGCCACCAGTGATTCCGGGGGACAGATCGTCAATCAGCCCCAGCATTTT. Protein sequence: CATSDSGGQIVNQPQHF.